These 14 T cell receptor beta chains originate from one sample sequenced in a study of cytomegalovirus exposure and HLA in healthy donors (TCRdb year 2017). The method behind the library was the immunoSEQ multiplex PCR assay. For the multiplex PCR, a mixture combining 60 forward primers for TCR Vbeta segments and 13 reverse primers for TCR Jbeta segments was used. Drawn from immuneACCESS, this table holds only the in-frame rearrangements with V and J called that TCRdb kept. Clones are partly lost; checked studies trace under half to an unresolved V gene and leave the rest unexplained. The sample contains approximately 170,000 clones, less than 85% of them found a single time. The leading ten clones occupy about 1.6% of the sample. The sample comprised PBMCs. The receptors come from a male donor in good health and CMV-seronegative.

The genes are TRBV6-5 and TRBJ1-1, with D perhaps TRBD1 (5 bases). The length of the CDR3 is 13 residues. V lost 7 bases, J lost 2 bases, and 11 bases lay in between. CDR1 and CDR2 from the germline V gene are MNHEY and SVGAGI. CDR3 region: CASTGQINTEAFF. The DNA for the CDR3 is TGTGCCAGCACAGGGCAGATTAACACTGAAGCTTTCTTT.

The CDR3 bases are TGTGCCAGCAGCTCCATCCGAGGCACTGAAGCTTTCTTT. This sequence encodes CASSSIRGTEAFF. The chain recombines TRBV7-2 with TRBJ1-1; D gene unclear. Trimming shortened V by 4 bases and J by 4 bases, and 10 bases separated the two germline ends. CDR1 is SGHTA and CDR2 is FQGNSA in the germline V gene. The CDR3 sequence is 13 residues long.

This clone has a handful of counts. This rearrangement joins TRBV7-6 to TRBJ2-2; 7 nucleotides agree with TRBD1. The CDR3 loop spans 16 amino acids. The V gene's germline CDR1 is SGHVS and CDR2 FNYEAQ. Trimming removed 1 base from V and 1 base from J; junction bases left unmatched: 3. CDR3 sequence (DNA): TGTGCCAGCAGCTTAGTGGCAGGGGGGAACACCGGGGAGCTGTTTTTT. This translates into CASSLVAGGNTGELFF.

This clone appeared a single time. This chain connects TRBV27 to TRBJ1-5; possible D gene TRBD1, 6 bases. Trimming cost V 6 bases and J 2 bases, with 20 bases left between them. This CDR3 comprises 17 residues. CDR1 and CDR2 (germline): MNHEY, SMNVEV (reference sequence). CDR3 amino acids: CASSQRTGYGGNQPQHF. The CDR3 nucleotides are TGTGCCAGCAGCCAAAGAACAGGGTACGGCGGCAATCAGCCCCAGCATTTT.

A single count supports this clone. The V and J genes are TRBV6-5 and TRBJ1-6; perhaps TRBD1 as D (6 bases). Per germline, CDR1 MNHEY and CDR2 SVGAGI. The CDR3 sequence is 15 residues long. V dropped 1 base and J dropped 7 bases, with 11 bases sitting between them. CDR3 in amino acids: CASSYLQGSNSPLHF. The CDR3 DNA reads as TGTGCCAGCAGTTACTTACAGGGCTCAAATTCACCCCTCCACTTT.

This chain uses TRBV30 with TRBJ2-2; TRBD1 aligns across 7 bases. With V trimmed by 2 bases and J by 6 bases, 12 bases remained unmatched. Looked up from germline, CDR1 is GTSNPN and CDR2 is SVGIG (reference sequence). The CDR3 extends over 16 amino acids. The DNA for the CDR3 is TGTGCCTGGAGTCACTGGAGAGGGGGCGCCGCCGGGGAGCTGTTTTTT. Translated: CAWSHWRGGAAGELFF.

The gene calls are TRBV7-9 and TRBJ1-1, with D possibly TRBD1 on 6 matching bases. The germline V gene encodes CDR1 SEHNR and CDR2 FQNEAQ (reference sequence). Trimming pared 6 bases from V and 0 bases from J, leaving 8 bases between. This CDR3 region has 13 residues. The CDR3: CASSRTVNTEAFF. CDR3 nucleotides: TGTGCCAGCAGTAGGACAGTGAACACTGAAGCTTTCTTT.

The V gene is TRBV9, the J gene TRBJ1-2; 7 bases agree with TRBD1. Germline trimming cut 3 bases from V and 6 bases from J; bases unmatched to any gene: 8. The germline gives CDR1 SGDLS, CDR2 YYNGEE. CDR3 length: 14 residues. CDR3 DNA: TGTGCCAGCAGCGAGGGGGCCGGGGTCGATGGCTACACCTTC. Translating it yields CASSEGAGVDGYTF.

This clone was found a few times. The V gene is TRBV5-1, the J gene TRBJ1-1, with TRBD1 as a possible D gene (6 bases). Trimming cost V 0 bases and J 3 bases, with 12 bases left between them. The CDR3 covers 15 residues. Germline assignment: CDR1 SGHRS and CDR2 YFSETQ. CDR3 bases: TGCGCCAGCAGCTTGGGGCAGCGGGGGCACACTGAAGCTTTCTTT. The encoded protein is CASSLGQRGHTEAFF.

This chain joins TRBV9 and TRBJ2-5; 8 bases agree with TRBD2. TRBJ2-7 explains the end of the DNA better; the J call may be wrong. The CDR3 contains 15 residues. The germline gives CDR1 SGDLS, CDR2 YYNGEE. The CDR3 reads CASSPRAGGLYEQYF. In DNA form, the CDR3 reads TGTGCCAGCAGCCCGCGCGCGGGAGGACTCTACGAGCAGTACTTC.

V and J are TRBV19 and TRBJ2-1; 8 bases map to TRBD2. Looked up from germline, CDR1 is LNHDA and CDR2 is SQIVND (reference sequence). With 6 bases clipped from V and 7 bases from J, the junction kept 5 bases outside the gene matches. This CDR3 contains 13 residues. DNA of the CDR3: TGTGCCAGTAGCGGGGGGGCTTTGAATGAGCAGTTCTTC. This translates into CASSGGALNEQFF.

This clone came up a few times. The rearrangement joins TRBV19 to TRBJ1-2; D gene uncertain. The CDR3 has 14 amino acids. Germline lookup yields CDR1 LNHDA and CDR2 SQIVND (reference sequence). V was pared by 6 bases and J by 0 bases, with 11 bases between. CDR3 amino acids: CASSSVVTNYGYTF. Here the CDR3 DNA reads TGTGCCAGTAGCTCGGTAGTAACTAACTATGGCTACACCTTC.

The rearrangement joins TRBV6-5 to TRBJ2-7; 7 bases agree with TRBD1. Germline values: CDR1 MNHEY, CDR2 SVGAGI. The CDR3 totals 14 residues. The junction had 6 bases not matched to a gene; V was cut back by 1 base and J by 6 bases. As DNA, the CDR3 is TGTGCCAGCAGTTACTTGGACAGGCTCCCCGAGCAGTACTTC. Encoded protein: CASSYLDRLPEQYF.

J is TRBJ1-2 and V is TRBV18, with D possibly being TRBD1 (5 bases). Trimming left V 6 bases short and J 4 bases short, with 15 bases between. The CDR3 has 14 amino acids. Germline CDR1 KGHSH, CDR2 LQKENI. In DNA form, the CDR3 reads TGTGCCAGCTCCACCCAGGGAAACAGCTATGGCTACACCTTC. Its translation is CASSTQGNSYGYTF.